The clone carrying this T cell receptor beta chain was counted between two and nine times. This sample stems from a study of cytomegalovirus exposure and HLA in healthy donors. The PCR used 60 Vbeta and 13 Jbeta primers. The data were produced by immunoSEQ multiplex PCR, yet TCRdb's version contains in-frame clones alone and is incomplete. This sample has about 250,000 clones; about 66% occur once, and the top ten carry under 3%. The CDR3 consists of 15 residues. Germline V gene lookup returns CDR1 MNHEY and CDR2 SMNVEV (reference sequence). V lost 4 bases, J lost 4 bases, and 6 bases stayed unmatched.

Sample: PBMCs. This TCR was sampled from a female donor in good health and CMV-seronegative. The chain uses TRBV27 and TRBJ2-2; TRBD1 agrees at 7 bases. DNA for the CDR3: TGTGCCAGCAGTTCCACAGGGGTGGGCACCGGGGAGCTGTTTTTT. This translates into CASSSTGVGTGELFF.